This T cell receptor (beta chain) was observed in a study of T-cell memory formation after mild COVID-19 (dated by TCRdb to the early 2020s). Context from the whole study: TCR sequence clusters from the two donors were largely donor specific. The cohort comprised two young, previously healthy adult volunteers, one female and one male. In a couple of donors, T-cell clones that expanded and contracted after mild COVID-19 were tracked by sequencing TCRalpha and TCRbeta repertoires over time. Here is what the overall study found, with its caveats: Balanced CD4/CD8 phenotypes were observed for clones contracting from day 15 to 85, whereas a bias towards CD4+ was observed for a second wave of clones expanding from day 15 to 37. Some responding clones were detected in pre-infection memory, suggesting pre-existing cross-reactive memory T cells joined the SARS-CoV-2 response. Contracting CD4+ clones were located mainly in the CM and EM memory subsets, whereas CD8+ clones were found to be enriched in EMRA. SARS-CoV-2 specificity was not confirmed for the second-wave clones peaking on day 37. The study covered only a couple of mild cases, and larger cohorts including severe cases with pre-infection samples were considered necessary.

The sequencer listed for this sample is Illumina NovaSeq 6000. Using 5'RACE with constant-segment primers, TCRalpha and TCRbeta cDNA libraries were constructed, with sample barcodes and unique molecular identifiers added in the process. RNA was extracted from every sample with Trizol reagent. Amplification of the libraries took two PCR steps, and the second step added a second sample barcode plus Illumina TruSeq adapters. Sequencing of the libraries was done on an Illumina NovaSeq, producing 2 x 150 bp paired-end reads. In the authors' own workflow: With migec v1.2.7, reads were demultiplexed and then collapsed into UMI-guided consensus sequences. Using mixcr v2.1.11, the UMI consensuses were aligned to TRA and TRB V and J templates and assembled into clonotypes. A clonotype was counted as expanded or contracted only when both edgeR and NoisET called the clonotype significant, with the noise models trained on biological replicates. For edgeR calls, the cutoffs were a false discovery rate-adjusted p below 0.01 and a log2 fold-change threshold of 1. PCA with hierarchical clustering of max-normalized trajectories of the 1000 most abundant clonotypes was used as exploratory dynamics analysis. Separately sequenced CD4+ and CD8+ repertoires were used to assign a CD4 or CD8 phenotype to each responding clone. TCRdb reprocessing: public reads trimmed at Q25 with fastp, clones called with MiXCR, in-frame beta chains kept. Each entry is one CDR3 protein sequence, shown with its most common DNA and genes. Clone size and V and J calls follow TCRdb, not the original study. The sample table shows just over 150,000 distinct CDR3 sequences, and roughly 28% are seen once. The ten largest clones take up about 11% of the sample.

A note on this clonotype: Its binding antigen is unknown. No much larger clone is present one base from it, and per-base qualities are unavailable.

The CDR3 runs 14 residues from the cysteine to the phenylalanine. The retained sequence is limited to the CDR3, 42 bases, with the frame set at the first base. Deletion took 3 bases off V and 0 bases off J, with a span of 9 bases between the germline ends. CDR1 and CDR2 were assigned from the germline V gene as ENHRY and SYGVKD. Ficoll-Paque density gradient centrifugation was the method used to isolate PBMCs. The specimen was PBMCs or a T cell subset sorted from them (not recorded which). The clonotype comes from an adult woman who had mild COVID-19 (a few samples of this study predate the infection). The sample titles of this study are shuffled in the database, so cell type and time point are left out; the donor was told from shared clones. The rearranged chain carries TRBV10-3 and TRBJ2-7; the D gene cannot be named for sure. The bases read TGTGCCATCAGTGACGCGGTGAGCTCCTACGAGCAGTACTTC. This yields the protein CAISDAVSSYEQYF.